This TCR beta chain was recorded in a study of beta chain bispecific antibodies for T cell cancers (dated by TCRdb to about 2021). About the investigation overall: Healthy donor T cells were cocultured with T cell leukemia lines and bispecific antibodies, and TRBV sequencing of the surviving cells was then used to measure how much each TRBV family was depleted. On the cell surface, TRBV12 (TRBV12-3) was expressed by Jurkat cells, whereas TRBV5-5 was expressed by HPB-ALL cells.

The treatment or condition label, as the study defines it: alpha-V12: anti-TRBV12 scFv linked to anti-CD3 scFv. T cells were expanded from blood mononuclear cells with anti-CD3 antibody OKT3 or CD3/CD28 Dynabeads for two to four days. For the anti-TRBV12 bispecific sample, Jurkat leukemia cells were cocultured with normal T cells, and the comparison was a control coculture using an anti-CD19 bispecific. The culture conditions for expanded T cells were RPMI 1640 plus 10% fetal bovine serum, recombinant human IL-2 (100 IU/ml) and IL-7 (around 4.7 ng/ml). For cocultures, about 50,000 normal T cells were combined with about 50,000 target cells and bispecific antibody in around 0.095 mL and incubated for under 20 hours at 37 degrees C. Every bispecific antibody was made of two single-chain variable fragments expressed in a single-chain diabody format with a His tag. The effector T cells were obtained from healthy human donors, with peripheral blood mononuclear cells isolated from leukapheresis samples by Ficoll density gradient centrifugation.

Results the study describes overall, beyond this receptor: Except for the targeted genes and closely related genes, all other TRBV family members appeared to be unaffected by the TRBV-directed bispecific antibodies. Cross-reactivity of the anti-TRBV5-5 antibody with TRBV5-6 was attributed to high sequence similarity between the two genes. Every sequenced sample contained a mix of leukemia cell line cells and normal T cells, and most targeted TRBV signal came from the leukemia cells rather than from the normal T cells. Compared with anti-CD19, anti-TRBV12 exposure reduced the TRBV12-3 share of total TRBV signal by 98.9%; TRBV12-4 fell around 35%, not significantly.

Its CDR3 holds 12 amino acids, cysteine through phenylalanine. CDR3 DNA only is kept here, 36 bases in frame from base 1. V is reduced by 9 bases and J by 5 bases, leaving a spacing of 12 bases between them. The germline V gene supplies CDR1 SGHRS and CDR2 YFSETQ. This clonotype occurred many times. Its antigen is unknown. No per-base quality is available; no much larger clone lies one base away. The libraries included unique molecular identifier barcodes, and the barcodes were used to quantify clonotypes. Qiagen AllPrep DNA/RNA Micro kits were used to isolate total RNA, and an Agilent TapeStation was used to check RNA quality. TCR beta libraries were constructed by 5' RACE, in which cDNA synthesis was followed by two PCR steps with TCR beta constant-region gene-specific primers. TCR beta libraries were sequenced on an Illumina MiSeq platform. The original methods were these. MIGEC, MiXCR and VDJtools were used to process the reads. Clonotype frequency was computed as the clonotype's share of unique molecular identifiers among all unique molecular identifiers in the sample. Nonfunctional TRBV genes classified in IMGT as pseudogenes or open reading frames, for example TRBV1, TRBV12-1 and TRBV21, were left out. Clones were called with MiXCR by TCRdb after fastp trimmed the public reads at Q25, and only in-frame beta chains were retained. Merged by CDR3 protein, the rows form single entries marked with the most common genes and DNA. The authors' filters were not applied to this entry. The sample records 20,000 to 25,000 distinct CDR3 sequences, around 2% of which are singletons. The ten largest clones represent 5.2% of the sample.

The TCR was taken from a human donor in good health. Some clones in this sample may be carry-over from other donors' samples. The V and J genes are TRBV5-1 and TRBJ1-3; a confident D gene designation cannot be given. This sample comprised healthy donor T cells cultured with leukemia cells, obtained from a culture containing a bispecific antibody targeting TCR Vbeta12. The CDR3 has the sequence CATTPPRNTIYF. The bases are TGCGCCACCACGCCACCACGAAACACCATATATTTT.